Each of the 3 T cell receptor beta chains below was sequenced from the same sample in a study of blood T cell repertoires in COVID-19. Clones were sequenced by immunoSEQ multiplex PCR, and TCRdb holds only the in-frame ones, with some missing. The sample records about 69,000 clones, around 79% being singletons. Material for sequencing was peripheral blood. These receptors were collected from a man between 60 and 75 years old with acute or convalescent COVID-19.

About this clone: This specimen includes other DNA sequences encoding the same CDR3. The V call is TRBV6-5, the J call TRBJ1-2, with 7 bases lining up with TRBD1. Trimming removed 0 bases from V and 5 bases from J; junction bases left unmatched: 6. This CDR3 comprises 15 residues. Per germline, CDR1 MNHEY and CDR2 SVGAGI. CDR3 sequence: CASSYSLTGAYGYTF. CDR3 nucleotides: TGTGCCAGCAGTTACTCCCTAACAGGGGCTTATGGCTACACCTTC.

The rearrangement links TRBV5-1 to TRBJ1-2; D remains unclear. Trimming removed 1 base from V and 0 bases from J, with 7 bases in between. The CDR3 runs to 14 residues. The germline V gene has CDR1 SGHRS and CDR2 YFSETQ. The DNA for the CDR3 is TGCGCCAGCAGCTTGCACAGTTCTAACTATGGCTACACCTTC. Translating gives CASSLHSSNYGYTF.

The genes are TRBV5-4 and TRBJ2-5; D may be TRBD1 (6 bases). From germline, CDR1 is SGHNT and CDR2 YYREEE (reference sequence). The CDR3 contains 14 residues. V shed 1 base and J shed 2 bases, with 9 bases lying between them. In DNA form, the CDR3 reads TGTGCCAGCAGCTTGCGGACAGATCAAGAGACCCAGTACTTC. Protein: CASSLRTDQETQYF.